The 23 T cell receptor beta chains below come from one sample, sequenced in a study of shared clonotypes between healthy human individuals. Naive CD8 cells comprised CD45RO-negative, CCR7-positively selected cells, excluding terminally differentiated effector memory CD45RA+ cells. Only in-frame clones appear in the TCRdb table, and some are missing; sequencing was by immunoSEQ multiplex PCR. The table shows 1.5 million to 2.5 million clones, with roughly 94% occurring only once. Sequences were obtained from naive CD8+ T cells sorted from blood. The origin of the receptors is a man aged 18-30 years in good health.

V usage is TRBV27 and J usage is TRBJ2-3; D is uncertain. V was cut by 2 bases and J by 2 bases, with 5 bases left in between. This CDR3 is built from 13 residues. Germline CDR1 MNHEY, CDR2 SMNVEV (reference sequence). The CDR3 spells CASSLINTDTQYF. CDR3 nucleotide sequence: TGTGCCAGCAGTTTAATTAACACAGATACGCAGTATTTT.

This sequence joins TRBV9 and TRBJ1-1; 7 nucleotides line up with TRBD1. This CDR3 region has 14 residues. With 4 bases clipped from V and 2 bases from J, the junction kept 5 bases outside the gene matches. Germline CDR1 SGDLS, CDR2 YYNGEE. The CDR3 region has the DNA TGTGCCAGCAGCTTTGGGGACAGTAACACTGAAGCTTTCTTT. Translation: CASSFGDSNTEAFF.

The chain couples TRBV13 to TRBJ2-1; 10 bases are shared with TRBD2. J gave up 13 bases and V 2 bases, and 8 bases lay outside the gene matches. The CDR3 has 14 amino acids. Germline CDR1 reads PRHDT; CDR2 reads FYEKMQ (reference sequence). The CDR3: CASSLRLAGMEQFF. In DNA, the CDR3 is TGTGCCAGCAGCTTACGACTAGCGGGTATGGAACAGTTCTTC.

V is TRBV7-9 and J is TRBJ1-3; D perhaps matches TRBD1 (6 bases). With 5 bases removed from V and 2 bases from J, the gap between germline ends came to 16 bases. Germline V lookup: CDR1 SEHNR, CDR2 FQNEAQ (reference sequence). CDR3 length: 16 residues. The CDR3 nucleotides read TGTGCCAGCAGCGACCTTTCAGGGGAAGCTGGAAACACCATATATTTT. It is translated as CASSDLSGEAGNTIYF.

In DNA form, the CDR3 reads TGTGCCAGCAGTGATGTGGGGGGGAGGACTGAAGCTTTCTTT. It codes for CASSDVGGRTEAFF. V gene TRBV2 combines with J gene TRBJ1-1; D may be TRBD1 (5 bases). V gave up 3 bases and J gave up 5 bases, with 13 bases separating them. The CDR3 sequence is 14 residues long. Looked up from germline, CDR1 is SNHLY and CDR2 is FYNNEI.

The CDR3 region has the DNA TGCGCCAGCAGCCGGACCGGGACTAGCGGCCAGACCTACGAGCAGTACTTC. Translated, it gives CASSRTGTSGQTYEQYF. The chain carries TRBV5-1 and TRBJ2-7; 11 bases match TRBD2. Germline assignment: CDR1 SGHRS and CDR2 YFSETQ. With V trimmed by 4 bases and J by 2 bases, 11 bases remained unmatched. CDR3 length: 17 amino acids.

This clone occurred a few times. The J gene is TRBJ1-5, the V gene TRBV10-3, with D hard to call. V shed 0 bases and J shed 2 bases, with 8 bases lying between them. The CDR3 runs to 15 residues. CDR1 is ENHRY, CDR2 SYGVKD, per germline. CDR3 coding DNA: TGTGCCATCAGTGAGTCGGGGTCAGGCAATCAGCCCCAGCATTTT. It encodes CAISESGSGNQPQHF.

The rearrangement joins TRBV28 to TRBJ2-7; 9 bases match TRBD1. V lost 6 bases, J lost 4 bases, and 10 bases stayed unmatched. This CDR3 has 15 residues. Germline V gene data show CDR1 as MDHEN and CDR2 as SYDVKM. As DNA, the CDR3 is TGTGCCAGCAGGTCGGGGACAGGGCTTGGGTACGAGCAGTACTTC. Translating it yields CASRSGTGLGYEQYF.

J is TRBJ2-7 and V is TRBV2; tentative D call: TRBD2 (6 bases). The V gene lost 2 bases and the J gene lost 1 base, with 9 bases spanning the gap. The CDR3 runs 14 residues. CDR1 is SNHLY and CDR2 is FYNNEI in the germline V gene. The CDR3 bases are TGTGCCAGCAGTGAATTCGGGGGTTCCTACGAGCAGTACTTC. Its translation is CASSEFGGSYEQYF.

CDR3 sequence: CASSTAGGNSPLHF. The CDR3 coding sequence is TGTGCCAGCAGTACAGCGGGGGGCAATTCACCCCTCCACTTT. The chain is built from TRBV27 and TRBJ1-6, with D possibly TRBD1 on 6 matching bases. CDR3 length: 14 amino acids. V lost 5 bases and J lost 7, with 12 bases in between. Per germline, CDR1 MNHEY and CDR2 SMNVEV (reference sequence).

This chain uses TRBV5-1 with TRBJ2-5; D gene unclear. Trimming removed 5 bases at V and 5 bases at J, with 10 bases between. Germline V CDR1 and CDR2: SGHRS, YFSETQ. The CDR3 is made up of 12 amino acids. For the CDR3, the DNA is TGCGCCAGCAGTCTGAATTACGAGACCCAGTACTTC. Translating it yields CASSLNYETQYF.

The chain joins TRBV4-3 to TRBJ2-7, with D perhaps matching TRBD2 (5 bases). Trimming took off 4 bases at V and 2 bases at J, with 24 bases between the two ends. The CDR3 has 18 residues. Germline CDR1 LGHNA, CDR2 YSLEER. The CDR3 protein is CASSPRLKVASGAYEQYF. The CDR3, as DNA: TGCGCCAGCAGCCCCCGACTTAAAGTAGCGTCGGGCGCCTACGAGCAGTACTTC.

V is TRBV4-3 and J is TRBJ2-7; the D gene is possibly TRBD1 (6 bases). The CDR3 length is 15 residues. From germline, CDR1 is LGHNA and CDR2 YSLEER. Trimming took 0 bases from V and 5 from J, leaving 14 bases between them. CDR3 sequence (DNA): TGCGCCAGCAGCCAAGATGAGTGGGACAATGACGAGCAGTACTTC. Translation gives CASSQDEWDNDEQYF.

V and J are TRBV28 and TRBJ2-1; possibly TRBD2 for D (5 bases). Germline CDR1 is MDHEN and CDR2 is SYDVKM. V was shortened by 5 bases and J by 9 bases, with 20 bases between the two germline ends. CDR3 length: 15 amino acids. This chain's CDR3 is CASSPTRVIQGEQFF. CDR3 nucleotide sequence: TGTGCCAGCAGTCCCACTAGGGTGATTCAAGGTGAGCAGTTCTTC. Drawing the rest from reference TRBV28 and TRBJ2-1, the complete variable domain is DVKVTQSSRYLVKRTGEKVFLECVQDMDHENMFWYRQDPGLGLRLIYFSYDVKMKEKGDIPEGYSVSREKKERFSLILESASTNQTSMYLCASSPTRVIQGEQFFGPGTRLTVL.

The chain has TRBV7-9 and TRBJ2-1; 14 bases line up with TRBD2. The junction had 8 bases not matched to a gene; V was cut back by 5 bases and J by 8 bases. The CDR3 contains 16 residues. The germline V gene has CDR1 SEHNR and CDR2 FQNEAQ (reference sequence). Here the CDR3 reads CASSPWTSGRKDEQFF. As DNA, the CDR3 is TGTGCCAGCAGCCCCTGGACTAGCGGGAGGAAGGATGAGCAGTTCTTC. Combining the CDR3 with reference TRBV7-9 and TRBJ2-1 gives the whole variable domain DTGVSQNPRHKITKRGQNVTFRCDPISEHNRLYWYRQTLGQGPEFLTYFQNEAQLEKSRLLSDRFSAERPKGSFSTLEIQRTEQGDSAMYLCASSPWTSGRKDEQFFGPGTRLTVL.

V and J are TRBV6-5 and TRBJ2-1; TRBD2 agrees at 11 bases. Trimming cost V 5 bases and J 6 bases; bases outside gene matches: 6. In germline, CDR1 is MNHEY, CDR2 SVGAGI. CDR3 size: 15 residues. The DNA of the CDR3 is TGTGCCAGCAGTCTGGTAGCGGGGGGGCGCAATGAGCAGTTCTTC. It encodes CASSLVAGGRNEQFF.

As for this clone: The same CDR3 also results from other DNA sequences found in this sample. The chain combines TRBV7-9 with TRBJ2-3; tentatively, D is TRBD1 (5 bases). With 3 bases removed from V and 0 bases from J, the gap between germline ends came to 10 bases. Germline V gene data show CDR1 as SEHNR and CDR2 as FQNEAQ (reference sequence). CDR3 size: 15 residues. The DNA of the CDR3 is TGTGCCAGCAGCTTGGGGCCTTCGAGCACAGATACGCAGTATTTT. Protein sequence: CASSLGPSSTDTQYF. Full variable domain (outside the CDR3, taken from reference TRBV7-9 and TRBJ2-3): DTGVSQNPRHKITKRGQNVTFRCDPISEHNRLYWYRQTLGQGPEFLTYFQNEAQLEKSRLLSDRFSAERPKGSFSTLEIQRTEQGDSAMYLCASSLGPSSTDTQYFGPGTRLTVL.

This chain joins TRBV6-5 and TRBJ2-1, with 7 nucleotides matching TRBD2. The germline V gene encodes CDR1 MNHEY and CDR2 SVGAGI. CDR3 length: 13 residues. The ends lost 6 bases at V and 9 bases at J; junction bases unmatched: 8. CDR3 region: CASSPGLPIEQFF. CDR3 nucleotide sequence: TGTGCCAGCAGCCCGGGACTACCCATTGAGCAGTTCTTC.

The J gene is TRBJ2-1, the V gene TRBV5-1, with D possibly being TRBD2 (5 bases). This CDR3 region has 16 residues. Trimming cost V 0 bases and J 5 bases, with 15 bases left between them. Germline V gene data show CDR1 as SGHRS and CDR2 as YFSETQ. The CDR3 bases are TGCGCCAGCAGCTTGGGCCTTACCCTCGGGGACAATGAGCAGTTCTTC. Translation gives CASSLGLTLGDNEQFF.

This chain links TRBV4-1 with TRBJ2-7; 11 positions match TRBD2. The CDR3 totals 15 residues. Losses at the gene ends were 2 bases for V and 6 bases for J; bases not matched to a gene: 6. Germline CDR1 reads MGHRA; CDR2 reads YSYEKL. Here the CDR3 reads CASSQKLAGESEQYF. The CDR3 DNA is TGCGCCAGCAGCCAAAAACTAGCGGGAGAATCCGAGCAGTACTTC.

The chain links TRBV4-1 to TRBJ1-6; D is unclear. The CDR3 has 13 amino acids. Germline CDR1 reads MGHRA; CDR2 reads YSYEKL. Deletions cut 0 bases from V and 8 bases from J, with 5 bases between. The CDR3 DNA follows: TGCGCCAGCAGCCAAGATCTTTATTCACCCCTCCACTTT. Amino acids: CASSQDLYSPLHF.

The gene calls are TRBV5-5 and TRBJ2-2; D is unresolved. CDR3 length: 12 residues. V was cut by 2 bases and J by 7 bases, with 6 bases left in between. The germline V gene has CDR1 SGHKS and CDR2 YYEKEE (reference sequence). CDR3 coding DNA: TGTGCCAGCAGCTTTGGGTTCGGGGAGCTGTTTTTT. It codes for CASSFGFGELFF.

The DNA for the CDR3 is TGTGCCAGCAGTGGACAGGGCCTGAATGAGCAGTTCTTC. Protein product: CASSGQGLNEQFF. V is TRBV2 and J is TRBJ2-1; 7 nucleotides agree with TRBD1. J lost 7 bases, V lost 4 bases, and 4 bases had no gene match. The CDR3 has 13 amino acids. The germline CDR1 and CDR2 sequences are SNHLY and FYNNEI.